The clone carrying this T cell receptor (beta chain) was seen once. Profiling relied on immunoSEQ multiplex PCR, and the TCRdb table lists in-frame clones only, not all of them. The sample records about 130,000 clones, about 80% being singletons. Germline V gene lookup returns CDR1 MGHRA and CDR2 YSYEKL. Germline trimming cut 1 base from V and 4 bases from J; bases unmatched to any gene: 8. This CDR3 has 17 residues. This entry is derived from a study of blood T cell repertoires in COVID-19. The TCR was taken from a woman of 80 years or more with acute or convalescent COVID-19. The sequenced material came from peripheral blood. The chain combines TRBV4-1 with TRBJ2-3, with 10 positions matching TRBD2. CDR3 in amino acids: CASSQGTRLAGPDTQYF. CDR3 coding DNA: TGCGCCAGCAGCCAAGGAACAAGACTAGCGGGTCCAGATACGCAGTATTTT.